A selection of T cell receptor beta chains follows, all from one sample in a study of T cells in Graves' hyperthyroidism and ophthalmopathy. TCRdb fed the multiplex PCR reads into MiXCR, producing one record per CDR3 protein. Of about 740,000 distinct CDR3 sequences in the sample, 12% to 15% were seen once. Sequenced material: blood. The receptors originated from a woman aged 18-29 years with Graves' hyperthyroidism. CDR3s include the opening cysteine and the closing phenylalanine or tryptophan. Fields, in order: clone size, D gene, CDR3 length, J gene, V gene, CDR3 protein, CDR3 DNA. D genes are given only for firm matches. Some rows mark clone size as missing; the rest say once, few, many or name a class of expanded clone.

abundance: few; d_gene: NA; len: 15; j_gene: TRBJ2-4; v_gene: TRBV27; CDR3aa: CASSLSTIAKNIQYF; CDR3nt: TGTGCCAGCAGTTTATCTACTATTGCCAAAAACATTCAGTACTTC
abundance: few; d_gene: NA; len: 14; j_gene: TRBJ2-5; v_gene: TRBV3-1; CDR3aa: CASSQGWSQETQYF; CDR3nt: TGTGCCAGCAGCCAAGGGTGGTCCCAAGAGACCCAGTACTTC
abundance: NA; d_gene: TRBD1; len: 16; j_gene: TRBJ1-4; v_gene: TRBV7-3; CDR3aa: CASSALTGATNEKLFF; CDR3nt: TGTGCCAGCAGCGCCCTTACAGGGGCAACTAATGAAAAACTGTTTTTT
abundance: NA; d_gene: NA; len: 15; j_gene: TRBJ2-1; v_gene: TRBV7-9; CDR3aa: CASSLAVGRNNEQFF; CDR3nt: TGTGCCAGCAGCTTAGCCGTGGGACGTAACAATGAGCAGTTCTTC
abundance: NA; d_gene: TRBD1; len: 15; j_gene: TRBJ2-5; v_gene: TRBV27; CDR3aa: CASRWGQGTRKTQYF; CDR3nt: TGTGCCAGCAGATGGGGACAGGGGACTAGGAAGACCCAGTACTTC
abundance: many; d_gene: TRBD1; len: 13; j_gene: TRBJ1-5; v_gene: TRBV12-3/TRBV12-4; CDR3aa: CASTLGTDQPQHF; CDR3nt: TGTGCCAGCACTTTGGGGACAGATCAGCCCCAGCATTTT
abundance: few; d_gene: NA; len: 14; j_gene: TRBJ2-1; v_gene: TRBV7-9; CDR3aa: CASSLAWRDNEQFF; CDR3nt: TGTGCCAGCAGCTTAGCGTGGCGGGACAATGAGCAGTTCTTC
abundance: many; d_gene: NA; len: 15; j_gene: TRBJ2-7; v_gene: TRBV4-1; CDR3aa: CASSPGAQSSYEQYF; CDR3nt: TGCGCCAGCAGCCCGGGCGCTCAGAGCTCCTACGAGCAGTACTTC
abundance: NA; d_gene: NA; len: 13; j_gene: TRBJ2-5; v_gene: TRBV19; CDR3aa: CASSMGNQETQYF; CDR3nt: TGTGCCAGTAGTATGGGAAACCAAGAGACCCAGTACTTC
abundance: many; d_gene: TRBD1; len: 14; j_gene: TRBJ1-4; v_gene: TRBV20-1; CDR3aa: CSARDSGGMEKLFF; CDR3nt: TGCAGTGCTAGAGATTCAGGGGGCATGGAAAAACTGTTTTTT